The next 7 T cell receptor beta chains were all read from a single sample in a study of beta chain features in type 1 diabetes. Notes on the study in general: TCRB CDR3 length was moderately but significantly reduced in all four CD4+ subsets of Type 1 diabetes patients.

For these receptors, no antigen is known. Expressed TCRB transcripts were sequenced because the entire RNA isolate underwent reverse transcription. The protocol was immunoSEQ multiplex PCR, while the TCRdb copy is restricted to in-frame clones and leaves out a portion. The sample records over 55,000 clones, under 60% being singletons. The sample taken for sequencing was Tregs from blood. All receptors derive from a woman aged 40 to 50 with type 1 diabetes.

This chain joins TRBV10-2 and TRBJ1-4; 11 bases map to TRBD1. Germline CDR1 is WSHSY and CDR2 is SAAADI. V lost 2 bases to trimming and J lost 5 bases; unmatched junction nucleotides: 1. This CDR3 region has 15 residues. The CDR3 bases are TGCGCCAGCAGTGAGCGGGACAGGGGGAATGAAAAACTGTTTTTT. Translated: CASSERDRGNEKLFF.

V gene TRBV4-3 combines with J gene TRBJ2-1, with TRBD2 as a possible D gene (5 bases). The CDR3 contains 15 residues. The germline V gene has CDR1 LGHNA and CDR2 YSLEER. V lost 2 bases and J lost 3, with 11 bases in between. The CDR3 region is CASSQSNSVYNEQFF. The CDR3 bases are TGCGCCAGCAGCCAAAGTAATAGCGTCTACAATGAGCAGTTCTTC.

The table lists this clone with a few counts. The chain recombines TRBV18 with TRBJ1-1, with D possibly being TRBD1 (5 bases). With 2 bases removed from V and 4 bases from J, the gap between germline ends came to 11 bases. Germline V gives CDR1 KGHSH, CDR2 LQKENI. The CDR3 runs 14 residues. The chain's CDR3 is CASSPAGGGTEAFF. In DNA, the CDR3 is TGTGCCAGCTCACCAGCAGGCGGGGGCACTGAAGCTTTCTTT.

V is TRBV28 and J is TRBJ2-2, with D possibly TRBD1 on 5 matching bases. Germline loops: CDR1 MDHEN, CDR2 SYDVKM. The V end was cut by 8 bases, the J end by 3 bases, with 16 bases between. The CDR3 is made up of 15 amino acids. Written as DNA, the CDR3 is TGTGCCAGCGCGCCCTCCAGGGTTTACACCGGGGAGCTGTTTTTT. It is translated as CASAPSRVYTGELFF.

The chain has TRBV5-5 and TRBJ1-1, with 7 bases matching TRBD1. Germline V gives CDR1 SGHKS, CDR2 YYEKEE (reference sequence). V was pared by 0 bases and J by 4 bases, with 3 bases of the junction left unmatched. This CDR3 has 14 residues. Written as DNA, the CDR3 is TGTGCCAGCAGCTTGGAAACAGGGGTCACTGAAGCTTTCTTT. Its protein is CASSLETGVTEAFF.

The chain links TRBV7-2 to TRBJ2-7, with TRBD2 matching 9 bases. CDR3 length equals 15 residues. V shed 0 bases, J shed 3 bases, and the junction held 3 bases outside the gene matches. CDR1 and CDR2 (germline): SGHTA, FQGNSA. This CDR3 is CASSLALAGRYEQYF. CDR3 nucleotides: TGTGCCAGCAGCTTAGCACTAGCGGGCCGCTACGAGCAGTACTTC.

A few counts support this clone. V is TRBV7-2 and J is TRBJ2-1, with TRBD1 matching 9 bases. CDR1 and CDR2 (germline): SGHTA, FQGNSA. V gave up 5 bases and J gave up 11 bases; unmatched junction bases: 4. The CDR3 spans 12 residues. This chain's CDR3 is CASSPDRGKQFF. As DNA, the CDR3 is TGTGCCAGCAGCCCGGACAGGGGCAAGCAGTTCTTC.